The rows below give T cell receptor beta chains drawn from one sample of a study of blood T cell repertoires in COVID-19. Data came from immunoSEQ multiplex PCR; TCRdb stores just in-frame clones and leaves some out. The table records a few hundred thousand clones, 89% of them present only once. The sequencing input was peripheral blood. Receptors originate from a woman in her 40s who had recovered from COVID-19. CDR3s leave out the opening cysteine and the closing phenylalanine or tryptophan.

>TRBJ2-7|TRBV2
ASSRPSGTSGSSSYEQY
>TRBJ2-5|TRBV5-4
ASSLRQVGETQY
>TRBJ2-7|TRBV2
ASRIQGGSYEQY
>TRBJ2-2|TRBV11-3
ASSAPRVTSGSYTGELF
>TRBJ1-2|TRBV27
ASSLSGPGQGFYGYT
>TRBJ2-7|TRBV27
ASSLFPRAERNEQY
>TRBJ2-1|TRBV24-1
ATVQGMFLYEQF
>TRBJ2-2|TRBV4-1
ASSQERQGGAHLTGELF
>TRBJ1-6|TRBV7-9
ASSLSSNSPLH
>TRBJ1-5|TRBV30
AWSPVGDGQPQH
>TRBJ2-5|TRBV6-5
ASADRQETQY
>TRBJ2-7|TRBV23-1
ASSQSRTGGTEQY
>TRBJ2-1|TRBV29-1
SVAGTSGSNEQF
>TRBJ2-3|TRBV5-1
ASSLGGTSDTQY
>TRBJ1-1|TRBV10-3
AISWDTYTEAF
>TRBJ1-2|TRBV28
ASSLADTNGYT
>TRBJ2-7|TRBV7-2
ASSSSTGSYEQY
>TRBJ2-7|TRBV28
ASSLDGGVSPYEQY
>TRBJ1-1|TRBV6-5
ASSTRDSLNTEAF
>TRBJ2-7|TRBV7-2
ASSAAGQGIHEQY
>TRBJ2-7|TRBV7-2
ASSPRSGTGIEQY
>TRBJ1-3|TRBV9
ASSVATGTGGSGNTIY
>TRBJ2-5|TRBV18
ASSPLQAAGPETQY
>TRBJ1-1|TRBV2
ASSRRDTEAF
>TRBJ2-2|TRBV13
ASSAGTSGRVPGELF
>TRBJ2-7|TRBV6-5
ASRKRGGLVYEQY
>TRBJ1-2|TRBV7-6
ASSLGQGANYGYT
>TRBJ2-2|TRBV5-1
ASSPLLNTGELF
>TRBJ2-2|TRBV19
ASTDPQGGNTGELF
>TRBJ2-3|TRBV5-1
ASSGEGGDTQY
>TRBJ1-5|TRBV27
ASSLEGGTANSNQPQH
>TRBJ2-2|TRBV11-3
ASSGSIAGELF
>TRBJ2-1|TRBV19
ASSIIGAAGSPTYNEQF
>TRBJ2-7|TRBV7-2
ASSLEKAGLLSYEQY
>TRBJ2-7|TRBV7-2
ASSAGLAGYEQY
>TRBJ2-1|TRBV30
AWISGTGVDEQF
>TRBJ2-7|TRBV6-5
ASSARAGDYEQY
>TRBJ2-1|TRBV18
ASSPPAGGADNEQF
>TRBJ2-5|TRBV18
ASSPLSGQLTGETQY
>TRBJ2-6|TRBV6-5
ASSPGSSGANVLT
>TRBJ1-5|TRBV6-1
ASSEAVGGGNQPQH
>TRBJ1-2|TRBV29-1
SVGAEGYT
>TRBJ2-4|TRBV4-1
ASSQEPGMRGGLAKNIQY